The clone carrying this T cell receptor (beta chain) has a handful of counts. The CDR3 extends over 15 amino acids. Germline V CDR1 and CDR2: LGHNA, YSLEER. V lost 5 bases, J lost 4 bases, and 7 bases stayed unmatched. TCRdb re-called the RT-PCR reads with MiXCR, one entry per CDR3 protein. This table holds over 150,000 distinct CDR3 sequences, around 28% found once. The data were obtained in a study of patients and donors after allogeneic stem cell transplantation. The V call is TRBV4-3, the J call TRBJ2-3; 9 bases agree with TRBD1. The sample was blood, either unsorted or a sorted T cell fraction (not recorded which). This clonotype originated in a human donor who was either an allogeneic HSCT recipient or a stem cell or donor lymphocyte infusion donor (not recorded which). It is not recorded whose cells these are; they may come from a transplant donor. Here the CDR3 reads CASSSRDRAADTQYF. The CDR3, as DNA: TGCGCCAGCAGCTCCCGGGACAGGGCCGCAGATACGCAGTATTTT.